The 25 T cell receptor beta chains below were found in one sample sequenced in a study of T-cell reconstitution after alpha-beta-depleted transplantation in children. Unique molecular identifiers were incorporated into the prepared TCRbeta library. TCRdb independently ran MiXCR on the PCR reads; one entry per CDR3 protein. The table has approximately 17,000 distinct CDR3 sequences, roughly 8% seen once. The material sequenced was PBMCs, mostly from graft donor cells, taken 60 days after TCRalphabeta/CD19-depleted stem cell transplant. These receptors were taken from a boy under three years old who had a stem cell transplant for Wiskott-Aldrich syndrome, so the T cells may come from the graft donor.

This clonotype was counted at least ten times. The V and J genes are TRBV7-3 and TRBJ2-6; TRBD1 is a possible D gene (6 bases). CDR3 length: 15 amino acids. V lost 4 bases and J 3 bases, leaving 10 bases between the germline ends. CDR1 SGHTA and CDR2 FQGTGA come from the germline V gene. The CDR3 nucleotides are TGTGCCAGCAGCTCAGGACAGTTTGGGGCCAACGTCCTGACTTTC. This gives the protein CASSSGQFGANVLTF. The whole variable domain, filled in from reference TRBV7-3 and TRBJ2-6, reads GAGVSQTPSNKVTEKGKYVELRCDPISGHTALYWYRQSLGQGPEFLIYFQGTGAADDSGLPNDRFFAVRPEGSVSTLKIQRTERGDSAVYLCASSSGQFGANVLTFGAGSRLTVL.

This clonotype came up a few times. V and J are TRBV7-3 and TRBJ2-1, with 11 bases aligning to TRBD2. The CDR3 totals 18 residues. Germline loops: CDR1 SGHTA, CDR2 FQGTGA. V lost 3 bases to trimming and J lost 1 base; unmatched junction nucleotides: 8. The DNA for the CDR3 is TGTGCCAGCAGCTTGGGGTTAGCGGGAGGGCCTTCCTACAATGAGCAGTTCTTC. Amino acids: CASSLGLAGGPSYNEQFF.

This clonotype was seen repeatedly, ten times or more. CDR3 sequence: CASGGQGGTEAFF. The CDR3 coding sequence is TGTGCCAGTGGCGGACAGGGAGGGACTGAAGCTTTCTTT. J is TRBJ1-1 and V is TRBV28; 8 bases are shared with TRBD1. V gave up 9 bases and J gave up 5 bases; unmatched junction bases: 8. The germline CDR1 and CDR2 sequences are MDHEN and SYDVKM. This CDR3 region has 13 residues. The entire variable domain, with the rest obtained from reference TRBV28 and TRBJ1-1, is as follows: DVKVTQSSRYLVKRTGEKVFLECVQDMDHENMFWYRQDPGLGLRLIYFSYDVKMKEKGDIPEGYSVSREKKERFSLILESASTNQTSMYLCASGGQGGTEAFFGQGTRLTVV.

The rearrangement uses TRBV5-1 and TRBJ2-5, with 8 bases aligning to TRBD2. V gave up 4 bases and J gave up 5 bases; unmatched junction bases: 4. Germline V CDR1 and CDR2: SGHRS, YFSETQ. The CDR3 contains 13 residues. CDR3: CASSSGRGETQYF. CDR3 coding DNA: TGCGCCAGCAGCAGCGGGAGAGGGGAGACCCAGTACTTC.

In this sample, this clonotype turned up a few times. This chain uses TRBV19 with TRBJ1-3; TRBD1 matches at 7 bases. Germline CDR1 LNHDA, CDR2 SQIVND (reference sequence). This CDR3 is built from 15 residues. V was pared by 1 base and J by 8 bases, with 8 bases of the junction left unmatched. For the CDR3, the DNA is TGTGCCAGTAGTATAGTGCCAGGGGGTGAAGACACCATATATTTT. It specifies CASSIVPGGEDTIYF.

This clonotype showed up many times. This rearrangement joins TRBV10-1 to TRBJ2-5, with D possibly being TRBD1 (5 bases). CDR1 is WNHNN, CDR2 SYGVQD, per germline (reference sequence). V dropped 0 bases and J dropped 5 bases, with 13 bases sitting between them. The CDR3 extends over 15 amino acids. The CDR3 nucleotides are TGCGCCAGCAGTGAGTCGGCAGGGAAGGGTGAGACCCAGTACTTC. The encoded protein is CASSESAGKGETQYF.

This clonotype was picked up a small number of times. The chain recombines TRBV7-8 with TRBJ1-5; TRBD1 might be the D (5 bases). This CDR3 has 14 amino acids. Per the germline V gene, CDR1 is SGHVS and CDR2 is FQNEAQ. Trimming took 0 bases from V and 7 from J, leaving 10 bases between them. In DNA form, the CDR3 reads TGTGCCAGCAGCTTAGCAGGGGTTAGACAGCCCCAGCATTTT. Its protein is CASSLAGVRQPQHF.

This clonotype is judged medium-sized. The V gene is TRBV10-3, the J gene TRBJ1-2, with D possibly TRBD1 on 5 matching bases. V was trimmed by 7 bases and J by 4 bases, leaving 13 bases between them. Germline CDR1 is ENHRY and CDR2 is SYGVKD. There are 13 residues in the CDR3. CDR3 sequence: CAIKEGTVYGYTF. As DNA, the CDR3 is TGTGCCATCAAGGAGGGGACCGTCTATGGCTACACCTTC.

This clonotype occurred many times. The chain uses TRBV20-1 and TRBJ2-1; D uncertain. Germline CDR1 is DFQATT and CDR2 is SNEGSKA (reference sequence). CDR3 length equals 12 residues. Deletions cut 6 bases from V and 4 bases from J, with 10 bases between. Written as DNA, the CDR3 is TGCAGTGCCCCCGCTGAGTACAATGAGCAGTTCTTC. It codes for CSAPAEYNEQFF.

Ten or more counts support this clonotype. The gene calls are TRBV10-3 and TRBJ2-1; TRBD1 is a possible D gene (5 bases). Germline CDR1 is ENHRY and CDR2 is SYGVKD. Trimming took off 3 bases at V and 9 bases at J, with 12 bases between the two ends. This CDR3 is built from 13 residues. The CDR3 DNA reads TGTGCCATCAGTGATGAGTTGGGGCGTGAGCAGTTCTTC. Translation: CAISDELGREQFF.

In this sample, this clonotype turned up once. This chain links TRBV5-1 with TRBJ2-4; 7 bases line up with TRBD1. The CDR3 runs to 16 residues. Looked up from germline, CDR1 is SGHRS and CDR2 is YFSETQ. V was clipped by 5 bases and J by 1 base; unmatched bases: 9. The chain's CDR3 is CASRPSMTGAKNIQYF. CDR3 sequence (DNA): TGCGCCAGCAGGCCAAGCATGACAGGGGCCAAAAACATTCAGTACTTC.

There are many counts of this clonotype. The rearrangement joins TRBV6-7 to TRBJ2-1; 14 bases line up with TRBD2. TRBV6-7 is classed as an ORF, of uncertain function. V lost 4 bases, J lost 5 bases, and 22 bases stayed unmatched. The CDR3 has 22 residues. The CDR3 reads CASSSDRAVGTSGRGPDNEQFF. The CDR3 bases are TGTGCCAGCAGTTCGGACAGGGCTGTGGGGACTAGCGGGAGAGGCCCAGACAATGAGCAGTTCTTC.

This clonotype showed up many times. The V call is TRBV7-8, the J call TRBJ2-1; maybe TRBD2 (5 bases). V lost 7 bases, J lost 3 bases, and 10 bases lay in between. This CDR3 has 13 amino acids. The V gene's germline CDR1 is SGHVS and CDR2 FQNEAQ. This CDR3 reads CASTRGLYNEQFF. The CDR3 DNA reads as TGTGCCAGCACCCGCGGGCTCTACAATGAGCAGTTCTTC.

The table lists this clonotype with many counts. The chain recombines TRBV6-5 with TRBJ1-5; 8 nucleotides line up with TRBD1. This CDR3 has 14 residues. V was clipped by 4 bases and J by 1 base; unmatched bases: 0. The germline V gene has CDR1 MNHEY and CDR2 SVGAGI. DNA for the CDR3: TGTGCCAGCAGTTGGACAGGGAGCAATCAGCCCCAGCATTTT. Protein: CASSWTGSNQPQHF.

This clonotype was counted only a few times. The chain is built from TRBV9 and TRBJ2-5; no firm D call. Germline CDR1 is SGDLS and CDR2 is YYNGEE. The V end lost 4 bases, the J end lost 2 bases, and 12 bases lay between the germline ends. CDR3 size: 14 residues. CDR3 residues: CASSPHGSQETQYF. The CDR3 nucleotides are TGTGCCAGCAGCCCACACGGGTCACAAGAGACCCAGTACTTC.

In its sample, this clonotype was seen many times. The DNA of the CDR3 is TGCAGTGCTAGCATTCTGACAGGGTCTGGCTACACCTTC. Protein product: CSASILTGSGYTF. The rearrangement joins TRBV20-1 to TRBJ1-2; 7 nucleotides line up with TRBD1. The CDR3 covers 13 residues. CDR1 is DFQATT, CDR2 SNEGSKA, per germline (reference sequence). Trimming removed 3 bases from V and 7 bases from J; junction bases left unmatched: 8.

This clonotype was picked up many times. This chain connects TRBV20-1 to TRBJ1-2; D gene ambiguous. From germline, CDR1 is DFQATT and CDR2 SNEGSKA (reference sequence). The CDR3 is 11 residues long. Trimming removed 6 bases from V and 8 bases from J, with 13 bases in between. CDR3 sequence (DNA): TGCAGTGCCCCGACAATGAACGGCTACACCTTC. Its protein is CSAPTMNGYTF.

The chain joins TRBV7-9 to TRBJ2-2, with 9 bases fitting TRBD1. Germline V gene data show CDR1 as SEHNR and CDR2 as FQNEAQ (reference sequence). The CDR3 runs to 15 residues. The junction had 11 bases not matched to a gene; V was cut back by 8 bases and J by 7 bases. As DNA, the CDR3 is TGTGCCAGCTACCCGCACAGGGGGCTTATCGGGGAGCTGTTTTTT. This translates into CASYPHRGLIGELFF.

This clonotype was seen ten or more times. The J gene is TRBJ2-7, the V gene TRBV13; the match to TRBD2 covers 11 bases. The V segment lost 1 base and the J segment 1 base; nucleotides outside the gene matches: 3. The CDR3 has 16 residues. CDR1 and CDR2 from the germline V gene are PRHDT and FYEKMQ (reference sequence). CDR3: CASSLVGTSGSYEQYF. The CDR3 DNA is TGTGCCAGCAGCTTAGTCGGGACTAGCGGATCCTACGAGCAGTACTTC.

This clonotype has a count of ten or more. The chain carries TRBV20-1 and TRBJ1-6; TRBD1 aligns across 9 bases. V was clipped by 5 bases and J by 10 bases; unmatched bases: 9. This CDR3 spans 14 amino acids. Germline V gene lookup returns CDR1 DFQATT and CDR2 SNEGSKA (reference sequence). In DNA, the CDR3 is TGCAGTGCTGCCCCCGGGACAGGGTACTCACCCCTCCACTTT. Its protein product is CSAAPGTGYSPLHF.

At least ten counts were recorded for this clonotype. The rearrangement links TRBV12-5 to TRBJ2-1; D ambiguous. CDR1 and CDR2 (germline): LGHNT, FRNRAP. V shed 6 bases and J shed 10 bases, with 13 bases lying between them. The CDR3 is made up of 12 amino acids. In DNA form, the CDR3 reads TGTGCTAGTGGCTGGGTAAGGCGGGAGCAGTTCTTC. Encoded protein: CASGWVRREQFF.

There are many counts of this clonotype. The gene calls are TRBV20-1 and TRBJ2-7, with TRBD1 matching 7 bases. Germline loops: CDR1 DFQATT, CDR2 SNEGSKA (reference sequence). The CDR3 is 13 amino acids. V lost 6 bases to trimming and J lost 3 bases; unmatched junction nucleotides: 8. CDR3 nucleotides: TGCAGTGCCGGAGACAGGGTAGGCTACGAGCAGTACTTC. This translates into CSAGDRVGYEQYF.

This clonotype was seen at least ten times. The V gene is TRBV3-1, the J gene TRBJ2-3; D is unclear. Looked up from germline, CDR1 is LGHDT and CDR2 is YNNKEL (reference sequence). This CDR3 has 15 amino acids. V gave up 1 base and J gave up 1 base, with 9 bases separating them. The DNA of the CDR3 is TGTGCCAGCAGCCAAGTGGGGTCGGGCACAGATACGCAGTATTTT. It encodes CASSQVGSGTDTQYF.

Many counts were recorded for this clonotype. The chain is built from TRBV3-1 and TRBJ2-1; D not resolved. Looked up from germline, CDR1 is LGHDT and CDR2 is YNNKEL (reference sequence). The CDR3 runs 15 residues. Trimming stripped 3 bases from V and 5 bases from J, with 14 bases between. The CDR3 here is CASSHPYPPDNEQFF. The CDR3 region has the DNA TGTGCCAGCAGCCACCCTTATCCCCCCGACAATGAGCAGTTCTTC.

This clonotype was observed many times. The chain uses TRBV9 and TRBJ1-1; TRBD1 matches at 8 bases. From germline, CDR1 is SGDLS and CDR2 YYNGEE. The CDR3 loop spans 13 amino acids. J lost 6 bases, V lost 4 bases, and 5 bases had no gene match. The CDR3 protein is CASSITGGAEAFF. DNA for the CDR3: TGTGCCAGCAGCATCACAGGGGGGGCTGAAGCTTTCTTT.